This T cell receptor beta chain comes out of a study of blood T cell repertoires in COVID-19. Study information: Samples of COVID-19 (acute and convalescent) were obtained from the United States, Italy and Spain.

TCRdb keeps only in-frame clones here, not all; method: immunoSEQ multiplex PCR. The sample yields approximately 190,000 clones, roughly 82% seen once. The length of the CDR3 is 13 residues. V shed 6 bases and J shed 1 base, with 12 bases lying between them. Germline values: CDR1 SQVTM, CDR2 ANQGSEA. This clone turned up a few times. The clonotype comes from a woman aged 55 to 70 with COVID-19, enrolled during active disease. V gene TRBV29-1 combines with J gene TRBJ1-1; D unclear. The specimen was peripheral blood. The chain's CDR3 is CSVVSSGNTEAFF. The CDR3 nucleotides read TGCAGCGTCGTTAGCAGCGGGAACACTGAAGCTTTCTTT. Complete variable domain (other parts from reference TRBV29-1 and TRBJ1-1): SAVISQKPSRDICQRGTSLTIQCQVDSQVTMMFWYRQQPGQSLTLIATANQGSEATYESGFVIDKFPISRPNLTFSTLTVSNMSPEDSSIYLCSVVSSGNTEAFFGQGTRLTVV.